Following are 31 T cell receptor beta chains from one sample sequenced in a study of blood T cell repertoires in COVID-19. Using immunoSEQ multiplex PCR, the repertoire was profiled, and TCRdb retains in-frame clones only, with some absent. The table shows hundreds of thousands of clones, with 75% to 90% occurring only once. Sequenced sample: PBMCs or T cells enriched from blood (not recorded which). The receptor set was obtained from a man younger than 40 who had recovered from COVID-19.

The rearrangement uses TRBV18 and TRBJ1-1, with TRBD1 matching 8 bases. Germline values: CDR1 KGHSH, CDR2 LQKENI. The CDR3 has 14 amino acids. Trimming took 6 bases from V and 5 from J; bases not matched to a gene: 8. CDR3 sequence: CASSPGQGGTEAFF. The CDR3 DNA is TGTGCCAGCTCTCCTGGACAGGGTGGTACTGAAGCTTTCTTT.

The chain employs TRBV28 and TRBJ1-1, with 10 bases fitting TRBD1. Germline lookup yields CDR1 MDHEN and CDR2 SYDVKM. Trimming took 6 bases from V and 2 from J; bases not matched to a gene: 3. This CDR3 has 14 residues. Here the CDR3 reads CASRTGGTNTEAFF. CDR3 DNA: TGTGCCAGCAGGACAGGGGGCACTAACACTGAAGCTTTCTTT.

This rearrangement joins TRBV10-3 to TRBJ1-1; D not resolved. V was cut by 7 bases and J by 0 bases, with 15 bases left in between. The CDR3 sequence is 15 residues long. The germline CDR1 and CDR2 sequences are ENHRY and SYGVKD. The CDR3 nucleotides are TGTGCCATCAACGGAGCGGGCGGCTTGAACACTGAAGCTTTCTTT. It is translated as CAINGAGGLNTEAFF.

On this clone: Other DNA sequences of this sample code for an identical CDR3. The chain carries TRBV18 and TRBJ2-7; 9 nucleotides agree with TRBD1. V lost 2 bases to trimming and J lost 6 bases; unmatched junction nucleotides: 2. Germline V gene sequence: CDR1 KGHSH, CDR2 LQKENI. CDR3 size: 13 residues. The CDR3, as DNA: TGTGCCAGCTCACCAGGACAGGGGTCCGAGCAGTACTTC. It codes for CASSPGQGSEQYF.

This clone came up once. CDR3 in DNA: TGTGCCTGGAGTCCTTCAGAGACCCAGTACTTC. It specifies CAWSPSETQYF. This chain joins TRBV30 and TRBJ2-5; no clear D gene. This CDR3 comprises 11 residues. CDR1 is GTSNPN and CDR2 is SVGIG in the germline V gene (reference sequence). V gave up 2 bases and J gave up 4 bases, with 5 bases separating them.

The chain couples TRBV10-2 to TRBJ1-2; D remains ambiguous. The length of the CDR3 is 18 residues. V was shortened by 3 bases and J by 4 bases, with 24 bases between the two germline ends. Per the germline V gene, CDR1 is WSHSY and CDR2 is SAAADI. Here the CDR3 reads CASSESGSLFPSSYGYTF. DNA for the CDR3: TGCGCCAGCAGTGAATCCGGCAGCTTATTCCCTTCTAGCTATGGCTACACCTTC.

The chain couples TRBV28 to TRBJ1-1; D unresolved. V lost 6 bases and J 2 bases, leaving 7 bases between the germline ends. The germline V gene has CDR1 MDHEN and CDR2 SYDVKM. The CDR3 sequence is 12 residues long. DNA of the CDR3: TGTGCCAGCAGGCGACACAACACTGAAGCTTTCTTT. As protein: CASRRHNTEAFF.

The chain couples TRBV13 to TRBJ2-2, with 11 nucleotides matching TRBD1. CDR1 and CDR2 from the germline V gene are PRHDT and FYEKMQ (reference sequence). V was pared by 5 bases and J by 3 bases, with 5 bases of the junction left unmatched. This CDR3 contains 16 residues. The CDR3 reads CASSPGQGADTGELFF. CDR3 DNA sequence: TGTGCCAGCAGCCCAGGACAGGGGGCCGACACCGGGGAGCTGTTTTTT.

The CDR3 reads CASTVGTSVSGELFF. In DNA, the CDR3 is TGTGCCAGTACTGTGGGGACTAGCGTCAGCGGGGAGCTGTTTTTT. This chain uses TRBV19 with TRBJ2-2; 10 positions match TRBD2. V was pared by 7 bases and J by 7 bases, with 9 bases of the junction left unmatched. Germline values: CDR1 LNHDA, CDR2 SQIVND (reference sequence). The CDR3 consists of 15 residues.

This clone was counted a single time. The chain carries TRBV6-6 and TRBJ2-7; TRBD1 is a possible D gene (5 bases). Trimming took 5 bases from V and 3 from J, leaving 20 bases between them. Germline V gives CDR1 MNHNY, CDR2 SVGAGI (reference sequence). The CDR3 has 16 residues. The CDR3 bases are TGTGCCAGCAGTCCCCTTGATGGCCAGGGCAGCTACGAGCAGTACTTC. It yields the protein CASSPLDGQGSYEQYF.

V usage is TRBV5-1 and J usage is TRBJ2-5; D may be TRBD1 (5 bases). The CDR3 runs to 14 residues. V was cut by 0 bases and J by 3 bases, with 9 bases left in between. Germline assignment: CDR1 SGHRS and CDR2 YFSETQ. CDR3 bases: TGCGCCAGCAGCTTGGCCTCGACAGAAGAGACCCAGTACTTC. Encoded protein: CASSLASTEETQYF.

The chain has TRBV13 and TRBJ1-2, with a possible D match to TRBD1 (6 bases). The V gene lost 9 bases and the J gene lost 2 bases, with 16 bases spanning the gap. There are 14 residues in the CDR3. Germline CDR1 PRHDT, CDR2 FYEKMQ (reference sequence). The CDR3 nucleotides read TGTGCCAGTAAACAGGGTGGTTCAAACTATGGCTACACCTTC. It codes for CASKQGGSNYGYTF.

The V call is TRBV10-3, the J call TRBJ2-5; 12 bases are shared with TRBD1. J was trimmed by 5 bases and V by 0 bases; bases with no gene match: 7. The CDR3 is 17 amino acids. CDR1 is ENHRY and CDR2 is SYGVKD in the germline V gene. The CDR3 here is CAISESSGTGGRETQYF. In DNA, the CDR3 is TGTGCCATCAGTGAGTCATCCGGGACAGGGGGCCGGGAGACCCAGTACTTC.

The chain uses TRBV11-2 and TRBJ1-2; D is undetermined. V was clipped by 0 bases and J by 2 bases, with 10 bases between them. CDR3 size: 15 residues. In germline, CDR1 is SGHAT, CDR2 FQNNGV. The CDR3 nucleotides read TGTGCCAGCAGCTTAGATCTAACAGAAAACTATGGCTACACCTTC. The encoded protein is CASSLDLTENYGYTF.

The chain carries TRBV4-1 and TRBJ2-2; possible D gene TRBD2, 5 bases. V dropped 1 base and J dropped 1 base, with 16 bases sitting between them. The CDR3 loop spans 18 amino acids. Germline CDR1 and CDR2: MGHRA and YSYEKL. The CDR3, as DNA: TGCGCCAGCAGCCAAGTCCCCGGGGTAGCAGAGAACACCGGGGAGCTGTTTTTT. Translated, it gives CASSQVPGVAENTGELFF.

CDR3 nucleotide sequence: TGTGCCAGCAGTCAACCAGGACAGGGCGGGAATGAGCAGTTCTTC. This sequence encodes CASSQPGQGGNEQFF. The chain employs TRBV27 and TRBJ2-1, with 8 bases that match TRBD1. Germline V gene sequence: CDR1 MNHEY, CDR2 SMNVEV (reference sequence). Losses at the gene ends were 5 bases for V and 7 bases for J; bases not matched to a gene: 10. The CDR3 loop spans 15 amino acids.

The CDR3 is CASSGGQKYGYTF. DNA of the CDR3: TGCGCCAGCAGTGGGGGACAGAAGTATGGCTACACCTTC. The V gene is TRBV10-1, the J gene TRBJ1-2, with TRBD1 matching over 7 bases. This CDR3 has 13 residues. Germline CDR1 reads WNHNN; CDR2 reads SYGVQD (reference sequence). J gave up 5 bases and V 4 bases, and 4 bases lay outside the gene matches.

The rearrangement uses TRBV24-1 and TRBJ2-7; 9 bases align to TRBD1. Germline V gene data show CDR1 as KGHDR and CDR2 as SFDVKD. This CDR3 region has 13 residues. V lost 9 bases and J lost 4; bases outside the gene matches: 6. In DNA, the CDR3 is TGTGCCACCCGAAGGACAGGGGAGTACGAGCAGTACTTC. Translated, it gives CATRRTGEYEQYF.

The rearrangement links TRBV10-3 to TRBJ2-2, with unresolved D. This CDR3 is 13 amino acids long. Germline loops: CDR1 ENHRY, CDR2 SYGVKD. Trimming removed 4 bases from V and 7 bases from J, with 10 bases in between. DNA for the CDR3: TGTGCCATCAGTGTTGACGGGTTCGGGGAGCTGTTTTTT. Residues: CAISVDGFGELFF.

This clone was seen a few times. J is TRBJ1-1 and V is TRBV7-2, with a tentative D call TRBD1 (6 bases). There are 14 residues in the CDR3. CDR1 and CDR2 (germline): SGHTA, FQGNSA. With 5 bases removed from V and 1 base from J, the gap between germline ends came to 11 bases. CDR3 bases: TGTGCCAGCAGCCTAGGACAGCCGAACACTGAAGCTTTCTTT. Translation gives CASSLGQPNTEAFF. The whole variable domain, remainder taken from reference TRBV7-2 and TRBJ1-1, is GAGVSQSPSNKVTEKGKDVELRCDPISGHTALYWYRQSLGQGLEFLIYFQGNSAPDKSGLPSDRFSAERTGGSVSTLTIQRTQQEDSAVYLCASSLGQPNTEAFFGQGTRLTVV.

The chain carries TRBV18 and TRBJ1-1; 7 nucleotides match TRBD1. CDR1 and CDR2 from the germline V gene are KGHSH and LQKENI. V lost 5 bases, J lost 1 base, and 7 bases stayed unmatched. CDR3 length equals 15 residues. CDR3 nucleotide sequence: TGTGCCAGCTCATCGTCCGGGACAGCGAACACTGAAGCTTTCTTT. Protein: CASSSSGTANTEAFF.

This sequence joins TRBV21-1 and TRBJ2-2; the table assigns TRBD2, which was not confirmed against the DNA. TRBV21-1 is labeled a pseudogene. This CDR3 contains 18 residues. The CDR3 DNA sequence: TGTGCCAGCAGCCAATATGAGCCGGGACTAACGAACACCGGGGAGCTGTTTTTT. This translates into CASSQYEPGLTNTGELFF.

V gene TRBV19 combines with J gene TRBJ1-6; D gene unclear. Germline-derived CDR1 and CDR2 are LNHDA and SQIVND (reference sequence). CDR3 length: 14 amino acids. V was shortened by 1 base and J by 9 bases, with 10 bases between the two germline ends. The CDR3 spells CASSIAITSSPLHF. The DNA for the CDR3 is TGTGCCAGTAGTATAGCTATTACGAGTTCACCCCTCCACTTT.

The chain's CDR3 is CASSARDRGYEQYF. CDR3 bases: TGTGCCAGCAGCGCCCGGGACAGGGGATACGAGCAGTACTTC. The chain links TRBV4-2 to TRBJ2-7; TRBD1 matches at 10 bases. The CDR3 is 14 residues long. Trimming removed 5 bases from V and 4 bases from J; junction bases left unmatched: 5. In germline, CDR1 is LGHNA, CDR2 YNFKEQ.

This sequence joins TRBV11-2 and TRBJ1-2; 10 nucleotides agree with TRBD1. Per germline, CDR1 SGHAT and CDR2 FQNNGV. V lost 3 bases to trimming and J lost 5 bases; unmatched junction nucleotides: 3. There are 14 residues in the CDR3. The CDR3 loop reads CASSFQGQGYGYTF. CDR3 coding DNA: TGTGCCAGCAGCTTCCAGGGACAGGGGTATGGCTACACCTTC.

The CDR3 sequence is CASSEVRAGSGELFF. CDR3 nucleotides: TGTGCCAGCAGTGAAGTGCGGGCGGGATCCGGGGAGCTGTTTTTT. The genes are TRBV25-1 and TRBJ2-2; tentatively, D is TRBD2 (6 bases). The CDR3 consists of 15 residues. Deletions cut 2 bases from V and 6 bases from J, with 13 bases between. Germline V gene sequence: CDR1 MGHDK, CDR2 SYGVNS. The whole variable domain, filled in from reference TRBV25-1 and TRBJ2-2, reads EADIYQTPRYLVIGTGKKITLECSQTMGHDKMYWYQQDPGMELHLIHYSYGVNSTEKGDLSSESTVSRIRTEHFPLTLESARPSHTSQYLCASSEVRAGSGELFFGEGSRLTVL.

The chain combines TRBV5-1 with TRBJ1-1, with 8 bases lining up with TRBD1. Germline values: CDR1 SGHRS, CDR2 YFSETQ. The ends lost 4 bases at V and 4 bases at J; junction bases unmatched: 6. This CDR3 is 14 amino acids long. The CDR3 sequence: CASSAGQGPTEAFF. The CDR3 bases are TGCGCCAGCAGCGCCGGACAGGGCCCCACTGAAGCTTTCTTT.

The chain recombines TRBV5-8 with TRBJ2-7, with 9 bases aligning to TRBD1. J lost 6 bases, V lost 2 bases, and 9 bases had no gene match. The CDR3 consists of 15 residues. Germline V gene data show CDR1 as SGHTS and CDR2 as YDEGEE. This CDR3 is CASSFWDREEVEQYF. As DNA, the CDR3 is TGTGCCAGCAGCTTCTGGGACAGGGAAGAGGTCGAGCAGTACTTC.

The J gene is TRBJ1-6, the V gene TRBV30; 9 bases line up with TRBD1. The CDR3 contains 15 residues. V lost 2 bases and J lost 10; bases outside the gene matches: 9. From germline, CDR1 is GTSNPN and CDR2 SVGIG (reference sequence). The CDR3 loop reads CAWSYGDRALSPLHF. The CDR3 DNA is TGTGCCTGGAGTTACGGGGACAGGGCTTTGTCACCCCTCCACTTT.

The V call is TRBV7-8, the J call TRBJ2-3, with 7 bases identical to TRBD2. V shed 4 bases and J 6 bases; nucleotides not matched to a gene: 7. The CDR3 length is 14 residues. CDR1 is SGHVS, CDR2 FQNEAQ, per germline. Written as DNA, the CDR3 is TGTGCCAGCAGCTGGACTAGTCGAGGCGATACGCAGTATTTT. Translating it yields CASSWTSRGDTQYF.

V and J are TRBV5-1 and TRBJ2-3, with 9 bases fitting TRBD2. CDR3 length equals 16 residues. The J segment lost 4 bases and the V segment lost 0 bases, leaving 6 bases of the junction unmatched. CDR1 is SGHRS, CDR2 YFSETQ, per germline. Here the CDR3 DNA reads TGCGCCAGCAGCTTGGCTGCGGGAGGGGCCGCAGATACGCAGTATTTT. Its translation: CASSLAAGGAADTQYF.